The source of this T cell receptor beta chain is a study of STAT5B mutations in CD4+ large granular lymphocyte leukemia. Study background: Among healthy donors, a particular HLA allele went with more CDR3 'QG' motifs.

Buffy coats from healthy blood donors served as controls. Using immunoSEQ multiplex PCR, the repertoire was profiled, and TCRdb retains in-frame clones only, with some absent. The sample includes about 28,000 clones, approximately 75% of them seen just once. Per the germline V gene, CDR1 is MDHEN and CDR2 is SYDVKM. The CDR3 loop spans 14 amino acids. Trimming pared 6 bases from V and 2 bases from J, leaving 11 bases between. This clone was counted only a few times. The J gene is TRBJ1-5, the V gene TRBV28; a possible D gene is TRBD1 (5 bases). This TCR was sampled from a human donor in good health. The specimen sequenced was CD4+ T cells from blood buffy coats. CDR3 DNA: TGTGCCAGCAGGACGTGGGGCGGCAATCAGCCCCAGCATTTT. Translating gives CASRTWGGNQPQHF.